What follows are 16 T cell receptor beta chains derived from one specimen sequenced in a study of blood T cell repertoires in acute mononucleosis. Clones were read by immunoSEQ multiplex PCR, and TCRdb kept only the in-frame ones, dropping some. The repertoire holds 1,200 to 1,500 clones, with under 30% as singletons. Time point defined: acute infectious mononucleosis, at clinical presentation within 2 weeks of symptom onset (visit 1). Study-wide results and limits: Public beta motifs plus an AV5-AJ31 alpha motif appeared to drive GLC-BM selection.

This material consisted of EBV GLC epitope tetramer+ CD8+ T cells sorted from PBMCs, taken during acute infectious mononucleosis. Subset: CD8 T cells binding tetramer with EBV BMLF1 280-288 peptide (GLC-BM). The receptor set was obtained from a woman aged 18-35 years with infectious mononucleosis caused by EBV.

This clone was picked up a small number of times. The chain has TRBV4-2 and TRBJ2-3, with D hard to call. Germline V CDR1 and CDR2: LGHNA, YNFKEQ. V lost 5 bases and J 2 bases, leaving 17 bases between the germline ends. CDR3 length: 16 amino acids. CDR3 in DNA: TGTGCCAGCAGCGTGGCTATGGCTCTTTACACAGATACGCAGTATTTT. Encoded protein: CASSVAMALYTDTQYF.

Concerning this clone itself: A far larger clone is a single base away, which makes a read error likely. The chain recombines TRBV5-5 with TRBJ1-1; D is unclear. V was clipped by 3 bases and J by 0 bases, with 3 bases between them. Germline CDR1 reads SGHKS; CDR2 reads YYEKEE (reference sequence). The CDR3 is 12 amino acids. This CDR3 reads CASSSMNTEAFF. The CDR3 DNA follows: TGTGCCAGCAGCTCGATGAACACTGAAGCTTTCTTT. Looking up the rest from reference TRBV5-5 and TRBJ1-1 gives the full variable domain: DAGVTQSPTHLIKTRGQQVTLRCSPISGHKSVSWYQQVLGQGPQFIFQYYEKEERGRGNFPDRFSARQFPNYSSELNVNALLLGDSALYLCASSSMNTEAFFGQGTRLTVV.

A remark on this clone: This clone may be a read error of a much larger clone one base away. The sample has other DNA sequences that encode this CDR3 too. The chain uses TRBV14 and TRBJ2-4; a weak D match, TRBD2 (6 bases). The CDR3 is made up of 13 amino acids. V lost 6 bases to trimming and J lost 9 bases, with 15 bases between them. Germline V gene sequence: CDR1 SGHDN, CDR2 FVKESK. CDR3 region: CASRQAPGGIQYF. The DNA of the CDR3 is TGTGCCAGCAGGCAGGCTCCCGGGGGCATTCAGTACTTC.

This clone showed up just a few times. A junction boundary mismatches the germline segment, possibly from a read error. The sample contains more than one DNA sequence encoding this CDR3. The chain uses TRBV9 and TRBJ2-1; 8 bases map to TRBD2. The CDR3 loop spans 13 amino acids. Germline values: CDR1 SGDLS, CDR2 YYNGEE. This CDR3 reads CASSGAGGDEQFF. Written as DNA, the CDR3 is TGCGCCAGCAGCGGAGCCGGGGGGGATGAGCAGTTCTTC.

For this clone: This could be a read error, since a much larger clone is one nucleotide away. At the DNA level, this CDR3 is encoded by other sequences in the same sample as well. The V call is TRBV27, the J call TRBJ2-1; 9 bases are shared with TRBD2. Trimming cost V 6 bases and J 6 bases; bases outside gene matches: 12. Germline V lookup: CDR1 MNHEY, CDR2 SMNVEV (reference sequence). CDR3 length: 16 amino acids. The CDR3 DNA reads TGTGCCAGCAGCTTAGCCCATAAAGCGGGAGGCAATGAGCAGTTCTTC. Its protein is CASSLAHKAGGNEQFF.

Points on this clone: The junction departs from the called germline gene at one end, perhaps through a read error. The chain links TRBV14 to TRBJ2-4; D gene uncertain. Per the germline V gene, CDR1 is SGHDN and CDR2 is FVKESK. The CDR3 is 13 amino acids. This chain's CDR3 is CASCQSPVGIQYF. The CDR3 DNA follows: TGTGCCAGCTGCCAGTCTCCCGTGGGCATTCAGTACTTC.

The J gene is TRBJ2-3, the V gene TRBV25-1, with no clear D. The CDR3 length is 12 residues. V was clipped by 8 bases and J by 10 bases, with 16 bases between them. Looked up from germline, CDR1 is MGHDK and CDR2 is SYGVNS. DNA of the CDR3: TGTGCCAGCTGTGGTGCCCGGTATTCGCAGTATTTT. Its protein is CASCGARYSQYF.

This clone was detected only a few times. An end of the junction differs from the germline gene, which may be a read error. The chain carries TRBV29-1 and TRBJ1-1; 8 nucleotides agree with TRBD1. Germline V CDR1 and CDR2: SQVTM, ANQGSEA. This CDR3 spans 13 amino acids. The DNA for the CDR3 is TGCTGCGTGGGGGGACAGGCGAACACTGATGCTTTCTTT. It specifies CCVGGQANTDAFF.

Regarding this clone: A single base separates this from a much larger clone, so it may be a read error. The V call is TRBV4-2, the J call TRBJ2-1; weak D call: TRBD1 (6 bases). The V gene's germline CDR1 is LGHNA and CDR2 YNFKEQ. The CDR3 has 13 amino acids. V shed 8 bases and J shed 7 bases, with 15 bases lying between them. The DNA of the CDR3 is TGTGCCAGCGAAGCTCCACAGGGTAATGAGCAGTTCTTC. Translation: CASEAPQGNEQFF.

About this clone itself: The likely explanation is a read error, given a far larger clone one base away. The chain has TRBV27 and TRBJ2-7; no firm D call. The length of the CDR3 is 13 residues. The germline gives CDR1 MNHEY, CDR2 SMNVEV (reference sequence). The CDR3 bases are TGTGCCAGGAGTTTAGGGCCCGCCTACGAGCAGTACTTC. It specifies CARSLGPAYEQYF.

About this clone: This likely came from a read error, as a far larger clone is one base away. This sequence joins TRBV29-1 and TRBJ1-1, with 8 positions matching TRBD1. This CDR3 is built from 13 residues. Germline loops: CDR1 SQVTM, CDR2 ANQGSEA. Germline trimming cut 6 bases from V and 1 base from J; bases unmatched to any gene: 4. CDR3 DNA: TGCAGCGTGGTGGGACAGGCGAACACTGAAGCTTTCTTT. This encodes CSVVGQANTEAFF.

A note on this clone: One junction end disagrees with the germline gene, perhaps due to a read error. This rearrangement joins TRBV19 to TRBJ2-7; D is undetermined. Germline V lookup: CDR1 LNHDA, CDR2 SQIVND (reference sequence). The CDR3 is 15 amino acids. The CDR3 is CQSLKWRSELYEQYF. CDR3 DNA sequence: TGCCAGTCCTTAAAGTGGCGGAGTGAGTTGTACGAGCAGTACTTC.

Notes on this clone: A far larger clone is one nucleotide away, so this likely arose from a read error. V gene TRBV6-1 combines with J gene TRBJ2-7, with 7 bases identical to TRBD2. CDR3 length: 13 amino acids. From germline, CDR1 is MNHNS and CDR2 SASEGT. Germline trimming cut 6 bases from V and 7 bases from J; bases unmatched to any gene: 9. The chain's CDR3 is CASSWRENNEQYF. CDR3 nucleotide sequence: TGTGCCAGCAGCTGGCGGGAGAACAATGAGCAGTACTTC.

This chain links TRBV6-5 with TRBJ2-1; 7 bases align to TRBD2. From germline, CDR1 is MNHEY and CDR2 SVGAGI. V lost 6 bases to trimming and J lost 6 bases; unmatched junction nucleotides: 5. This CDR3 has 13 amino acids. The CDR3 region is CASSWREFNEQFF. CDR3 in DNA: TGTGCCAGCAGCTGGCGGGAGTTCAATGAGCAGTTCTTC.

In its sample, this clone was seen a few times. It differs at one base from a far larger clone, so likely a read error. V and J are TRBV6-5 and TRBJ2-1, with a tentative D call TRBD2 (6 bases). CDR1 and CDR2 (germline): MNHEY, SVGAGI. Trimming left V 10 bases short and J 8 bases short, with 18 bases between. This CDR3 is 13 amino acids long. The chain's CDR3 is CAISVAGGDEQFF. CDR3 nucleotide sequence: TGTGCCATCAGCGTAGCTGGAGGGGATGAGCAGTTCTTC.

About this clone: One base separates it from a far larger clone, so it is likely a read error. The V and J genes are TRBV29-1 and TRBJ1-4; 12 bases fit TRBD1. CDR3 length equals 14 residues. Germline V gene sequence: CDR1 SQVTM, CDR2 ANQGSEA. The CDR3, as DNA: TGCAGCGTCGGGACAGGGGGCACTAATGAAAATCTGTTTTTT. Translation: CSVGTGGTNENLFF. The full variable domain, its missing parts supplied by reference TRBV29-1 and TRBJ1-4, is SAVISQKPSRDICQRGTSLTIQCQVDSQVTMMFWYRQQPGQSLTLIATANQGSEATYESGFVIDKFPISRPNLTFSTLTVSNMSPEDSSIYLCSVGTGGTNENLFFGSGTQLSVL.